The 32 T cell receptor beta chains given below trace back to one sample, sequenced in a study of PD-L1 blockade in urothelial cancer. Clones were sequenced by immunoSEQ multiplex PCR, and TCRdb holds only the in-frame ones, with some missing. The sample gives about 74,000 clones, 80% to 85% of which show up once; 4.7% is in the top ten. Source: PBMCs, taken around atezolizumab (anti-PD-L1) treatment. The receptors were sampled from a man between 65 and 80 years old with urothelial cancer.

The chain is built from TRBV18 and TRBJ2-2; possible D gene TRBD2, 5 bases. This CDR3 has 20 amino acids. Trimming cost V 6 bases and J 0 bases, with 26 bases left between them. Germline-derived CDR1 and CDR2 are KGHSH and LQKENI. The DNA for the CDR3 is TGTGCCAGCTCTAGATCCCCCGTTGGGAGCCAGCAAGCGAACACCGGGGAGCTGTTTTTT. Translating it yields CASSRSPVGSQQANTGELFF.

This chain joins TRBV2 and TRBJ1-2; D is undetermined. Between the trimmed V and J ends, which lost 2 bases and 0 bases, there was a span of 4 bases. The CDR3 covers 13 residues. Germline values: CDR1 SNHLY, CDR2 FYNNEI. In nucleotides, the CDR3 is TGTGCCAGCAGTGAAACGGCTAACTATGGCTACACCTTC. The encoded protein is CASSETANYGYTF.

The genes are TRBV7-8 and TRBJ1-5; perhaps TRBD1 as D (6 bases). Germline V gene sequence: CDR1 SGHVS, CDR2 FQNEAQ. There are 15 residues in the CDR3. Trimming removed 5 bases at V and 1 base at J, with 12 bases between. The CDR3 DNA reads as TGTGCCAGCAGCATCCGGGGGGCGAGCAATCAGCCCCAGCATTTT. Translation: CASSIRGASNQPQHF.

The chain employs TRBV29-1 and TRBJ2-1; TRBD2 aligns across 7 bases. With 2 bases clipped from V and 5 bases from J, the junction kept 15 bases outside the gene matches. This CDR3 has 17 residues. In germline, CDR1 is SQVTM, CDR2 ANQGSEA. The CDR3 DNA reads as TGCAGCGTTGAATTGTGGGCTAGCGGACTGGGAAACAATGAGCAGTTCTTC. Amino acid sequence: CSVELWASGLGNNEQFF.

This clone was counted once. The gene calls are TRBV19 and TRBJ1-5, with unresolved D. The CDR3 is 16 residues long. From germline, CDR1 is LNHDA and CDR2 SQIVND (reference sequence). Trimming pared 5 bases from V and 3 bases from J, leaving 17 bases between. The CDR3 loop is CASSRTGPGINQPQHF. CDR3 DNA: TGTGCCAGTAGTCGGACGGGCCCCGGGATCAATCAGCCCCAGCATTTT.

This sequence joins TRBV19 and TRBJ1-1; D might be TRBD1 (6 bases). The CDR3 totals 12 residues. V shed 7 bases and J shed 4 bases, with 10 bases lying between them. Germline V gene data show CDR1 as LNHDA and CDR2 as SQIVND (reference sequence). The CDR3 sequence: CASNSGATEAFF. CDR3 coding DNA: TGTGCCAGTAATTCAGGGGCCACTGAAGCTTTCTTT.

This chain connects TRBV28 to TRBJ2-7; 12 bases line up with TRBD2. Looked up from germline, CDR1 is MDHEN and CDR2 is SYDVKM. There are 15 residues in the CDR3. The junction had 8 bases not matched to a gene; V was cut back by 5 bases and J by 6 bases. The CDR3 loop is CASSETSGRFGEQYF. In nucleotides, the CDR3 is TGTGCCAGCAGTGAGACTAGCGGGAGATTCGGCGAGCAGTACTTC.

The chain combines TRBV27 with TRBJ2-3; 9 nucleotides agree with TRBD2. The CDR3 extends over 17 amino acids. Germline V gives CDR1 MNHEY, CDR2 SMNVEV (reference sequence). V gave up 5 bases and J gave up 5 bases; unmatched junction bases: 14. The CDR3 DNA is TGTGCCAGCAGTCCGGGGGTAGCGGGAGATCGTGGAGATACGCAGTATTTT. Amino acids: CASSPGVAGDRGDTQYF.

This clone was detected once. The V gene is TRBV19, the J gene TRBJ2-5; 8 positions match TRBD2. Germline loops: CDR1 LNHDA, CDR2 SQIVND (reference sequence). The CDR3 runs to 15 residues. V gave up 1 base and J gave up 4 bases; unmatched junction bases: 5. The CDR3 DNA is TGTGCCAGTAGTATAGTATCAGGGACTAGAGAGACCCAGTACTTC. It codes for CASSIVSGTRETQYF.

The genes are TRBV28 and TRBJ2-4; 9 bases align to TRBD2. The J segment lost 7 bases and the V segment lost 6 bases, leaving 16 bases of the junction unmatched. The CDR3 has 17 amino acids. CDR1 is MDHEN, CDR2 SYDVKM, per germline. CDR3 amino acids: CASSELSGRRPGNIQYF. DNA for the CDR3: TGTGCCAGCAGCGAACTCAGCGGGAGGCGCCCAGGGAACATTCAGTACTTC. Variable domain in full (rest from reference TRBV28 and TRBJ2-4): DVKVTQSSRYLVKRTGEKVFLECVQDMDHENMFWYRQDPGLGLRLIYFSYDVKMKEKGDIPEGYSVSREKKERFSLILESASTNQTSMYLCASSELSGRRPGNIQYFGAGTRLSVL.

The table lists this clone with a few counts. This chain uses TRBV6-5 with TRBJ1-4; 8 bases line up with TRBD1. Germline trimming cut 6 bases from V and 4 bases from J; bases unmatched to any gene: 4. This CDR3 contains 14 residues. The germline V gene has CDR1 MNHEY and CDR2 SVGAGI. CDR3 DNA sequence: TGTGCCAGCAGCCGGACAGGGTTTAATGAAAAACTGTTTTTT. It yields the protein CASSRTGFNEKLFF.

This rearrangement joins TRBV28 to TRBJ1-5, with 8 bases lining up with TRBD1. Looked up from germline, CDR1 is MDHEN and CDR2 is SYDVKM. The CDR3 has 14 amino acids. Trimming took 6 bases from V and 11 from J; bases not matched to a gene: 12. The CDR3 DNA reads TGTGCCAGCAGAGATGGGACAGGCCCTTCGGCCCAGCATTTT. Its translation is CASRDGTGPSAQHF.

In its sample, this clone was seen once. The chain carries TRBV5-5 and TRBJ1-2; the D gene is possibly TRBD1 (5 bases). The CDR3 contains 16 residues. CDR1 SGHKS and CDR2 YYEKEE come from the germline V gene (reference sequence). Trimming took 1 base from V and 2 from J, leaving 15 bases between them. The CDR3 is CASSLFLGGENYGYTF. The CDR3, as DNA: TGTGCCAGCAGCTTGTTTCTGGGGGGAGAAAACTATGGCTACACCTTC.

The CDR3 loop is CAWMDRGETQYF. The CDR3 DNA follows: TGTGCCTGGATGGACAGGGGAGAGACCCAGTACTTC. V usage is TRBV30 and J usage is TRBJ2-5; the match to TRBD1 covers 9 bases. The CDR3 runs 12 residues. Germline V lookup: CDR1 GTSNPN, CDR2 SVGIG (reference sequence). V lost 4 bases to trimming and J lost 4 bases; unmatched junction nucleotides: 1.

The genes are TRBV19 and TRBJ2-5; 8 nucleotides match TRBD1. V lost 4 bases to trimming and J lost 4 bases; unmatched junction nucleotides: 2. Per the germline V gene, CDR1 is LNHDA and CDR2 is SQIVND (reference sequence). The CDR3 is made up of 13 amino acids. CDR3 protein: CASSNQGAETQYF. The CDR3 bases are TGTGCCAGTAGTAATCAGGGGGCAGAGACCCAGTACTTC.

This chain uses TRBV27 with TRBJ2-7, with D unclear. In germline, CDR1 is MNHEY, CDR2 SMNVEV (reference sequence). V gave up 6 bases and J gave up 2 bases, with 17 bases separating them. This CDR3 spans 15 amino acids. CDR3 sequence (DNA): TGTGCCAGCAGGGCCCCGGGTTTGCCTACCTACGAGCAGTACTTC. Translated, it gives CASRAPGLPTYEQYF.

This rearrangement joins TRBV27 to TRBJ2-7, with 8 bases identical to TRBD1. The CDR3 runs 13 residues. Per germline, CDR1 MNHEY and CDR2 SMNVEV (reference sequence). The J segment lost 5 bases and the V segment lost 3 bases, leaving 3 bases of the junction unmatched. In DNA, the CDR3 is TGTGCCAGCAGTTTGCAGGGGGCGGACGAGCAGTACTTC. This translates into CASSLQGADEQYF.

The V call is TRBV28, the J call TRBJ1-1; TRBD1 might be the D (5 bases). Germline assignment: CDR1 MDHEN and CDR2 SYDVKM. This CDR3 has 16 residues. V lost 2 bases and J lost 6, with 19 bases in between. In DNA form, the CDR3 reads TGTGCCAGCAGTTTACACCCCGGGGGACTACGGGCTGAAGCTTTCTTT. Residues: CASSLHPGGLRAEAFF.

The J gene is TRBJ2-2, the V gene TRBV18; 8 nucleotides align to TRBD1. This CDR3 region has 15 residues. Per the germline V gene, CDR1 is KGHSH and CDR2 is LQKENI. J gave up 0 bases and V 6 bases, and 3 bases lay outside the gene matches. Here the CDR3 DNA reads TGTGCCAGCTCTCTGGGACAGGCGAACACCGGGGAGCTGTTTTTT. Translated: CASSLGQANTGELFF.

The count of this clone is one. CDR3 bases: TGTGCCAGCAGCTACGGGGGGCGCAGCCTTGGCTACACCTTC. Translating gives CASSYGGRSLGYTF. The rearrangement joins TRBV5-4 to TRBJ1-2, with a possible D match to TRBD1 (6 bases). The germline V and J ends were trimmed by 3 bases and 7 bases, with 16 bases remaining between them. The CDR3 length is 14 residues. The V gene's germline CDR1 is SGHNT and CDR2 YYREEE (reference sequence). The complete variable domain, with remaining parts taken from reference TRBV5-4 and TRBJ1-2, reads ETGVTQSPTHLIKTRGQQVTLRCSSQSGHNTVSWYQQALGQGPQFIFQYYREEENGRGNFPPRFSGLQFPNYSSELNVNALELDDSALYLCASSYGGRSLGYTFGSGTRLTVV.

This chain links TRBV5-1 with TRBJ2-1; the match to TRBD2 covers 12 bases. J gave up 9 bases and V 4 bases, and 8 bases lay outside the gene matches. CDR1 and CDR2 (germline): SGHRS, YFSETQ. This CDR3 contains 15 residues. The CDR3 sequence is CASSPSGRAEGEQFF. CDR3 nucleotides: TGCGCCAGCAGCCCTAGCGGGAGGGCCGAGGGTGAGCAGTTCTTC.

The chain has TRBV6-1 and TRBJ1-2, with unresolved D. Germline CDR1 is MNHNS and CDR2 is SASEGT. The ends were cut back, 5 bases at V and 4 bases at J, with 14 bases in the middle. The CDR3 extends over 14 amino acids. This CDR3 reads CASSLPGSSYGYTF. The CDR3 DNA sequence: TGTGCCAGCAGTCTGCCGGGAAGCAGCTATGGCTACACCTTC.

The chain combines TRBV7-8 with TRBJ2-3; 7 bases match TRBD1. Looked up from germline, CDR1 is SGHVS and CDR2 is FQNEAQ. The CDR3 is 15 residues long. With V trimmed by 4 bases and J by 3 bases, 7 bases remained unmatched. CDR3 in amino acids: CASSSTGTATDTQYF. In DNA form, the CDR3 reads TGTGCCAGCAGCTCTACGGGGACAGCGACAGATACGCAGTATTTT.

The chain employs TRBV6-6 and TRBJ2-2; maybe TRBD2 (5 bases). Germline V gene lookup returns CDR1 MNHNY and CDR2 SVGAGI (reference sequence). The CDR3 loop spans 16 amino acids. Trimming removed 0 bases from V and 3 bases from J, with 11 bases in between. CDR3 DNA: TGTGCCAGCAGTTACTCGAGTTACGGGGACACCGGGGAGCTGTTTTTT. Its translation: CASSYSSYGDTGELFF.

This chain connects TRBV25-1 to TRBJ1-2, with D possibly being TRBD1 (5 bases). The germline V and J ends were trimmed by 5 bases and 2 bases, with 12 bases remaining between them. The germline CDR1 and CDR2 sequences are MGHDK and SYGVNS. This CDR3 has 14 residues. This CDR3 is CASSPGRLNYGYTF. The CDR3 coding sequence is TGTGCCAGCAGTCCAGGGCGGTTGAACTATGGCTACACCTTC.

This clone was observed a few times. This CDR3 is CASSLGLSSYNEQFF. The CDR3 DNA follows: TGCGCCAGCAGCCTGGGACTTAGCTCCTACAATGAGCAGTTCTTC. The chain links TRBV4-1 to TRBJ2-1, with D possibly being TRBD2 (6 bases). This CDR3 has 15 amino acids. V lost 4 bases and J 0 bases, leaving 10 bases between the germline ends. Germline V gives CDR1 MGHRA, CDR2 YSYEKL.

The V call is TRBV2, the J call TRBJ2-1; possible D gene TRBD1, 5 bases. Germline CDR1 SNHLY, CDR2 FYNNEI. The V gene lost 9 bases and the J gene lost 9 bases, with 15 bases spanning the gap. The CDR3 extends over 12 amino acids. For the CDR3, the DNA is TGTGCCAGAAGCCCCCGTCAGGGTGAGCAGTTCTTC. This sequence encodes CARSPRQGEQFF.

In its sample, this clone is large (0.1 to 1%). V and J are TRBV6-4 and TRBJ2-1; 11 bases are shared with TRBD1. Per the germline V gene, CDR1 is MRHNA and CDR2 is SNTAGT. The CDR3 has 15 residues. With V trimmed by 2 bases and J by 8 bases, 5 bases remained unmatched. CDR3 in amino acids: CASSDRTGGFDEQFF. CDR3 in DNA: TGTGCCAGCAGTGACAGGACAGGGGGCTTTGATGAGCAGTTCTTC.

This clone occurred a few times. The chain joins TRBV4-1 to TRBJ1-2, with D possibly being TRBD1 (6 bases). The V end was cut by 0 bases, the J end by 8 bases, with 13 bases between. There are 14 residues in the CDR3. Per the germline V gene, CDR1 is MGHRA and CDR2 is YSYEKL. The CDR3 sequence is CASSQDRGVRGYTF. CDR3 DNA: TGCGCCAGCAGCCAAGACAGGGGAGTCAGGGGCTACACCTTC.

This chain joins TRBV5-1 and TRBJ2-1; no clear D. The CDR3 runs to 11 residues. Trimming pared 0 bases from V and 10 bases from J, leaving 5 bases between. The germline gives CDR1 SGHRS, CDR2 YFSETQ. The CDR3 DNA follows: TGCGCCAGCAGCTTGGTACGGGAGCAGTTCTTC. It is translated as CASSLVREQFF.

The V call is TRBV7-2, the J call TRBJ2-1; 7 nucleotides agree with TRBD2. CDR3 size: 15 residues. V gave up 4 bases and J gave up 7 bases; unmatched junction bases: 10. The germline V gene has CDR1 SGHTA and CDR2 FQGNSA. The CDR3 loop is CASSSRGGPVNEQFF. The CDR3 region has the DNA TGTGCCAGCAGCTCTCGGGGAGGGCCGGTTAATGAGCAGTTCTTC.

V usage is TRBV4-2 and J usage is TRBJ1-6, with 8 bases lining up with TRBD1. The V gene's germline CDR1 is LGHNA and CDR2 YNFKEQ. V shed 0 bases and J 10 bases; nucleotides not matched to a gene: 11. The CDR3 runs to 17 residues. The CDR3 reads CASSQDLAQGAYSPLHF. CDR3 bases: TGTGCCAGCAGCCAAGATTTAGCCCAGGGGGCCTACTCACCCCTCCACTTT.